The clone carrying this T cell receptor beta chain was found many times. What it binds is unknown. The sequenced fragment ends 3 residues before the CDR3 boundary, so the rest is inferred from the germline J gene. This entry belongs to a study of T cell clonality in common variable immunodeficiency. Study-level findings and limits: In common variable immunodeficiency, TCR beta chains reportedly carried fewer deletions and N-nucleotide insertions. Compared with healthy controls, CVID subjects showed increased TCRbeta clonality, mostly in about a third. Compared with controls, CVID subjects had fewer shared TCRbeta clones.

Germline CDR1 and CDR2: GTSNPN and SVGIG (reference sequence). This CDR3 has 13 residues. Trimming took off 1 base at V and 7 bases at J, with 11 bases between the two ends. Some clones are missing from TCRdb's copy, which holds only in-frame ones; the method was immunoSEQ multiplex PCR. Captured here are approximately 57,000 clones, none seen once; the top ten comprise around 0.8%. Heparinized whole blood, about 5 to 8.5 ml, came from each donor. Sample: peripheral blood mononuclear cells. This chain joins TRBV30 and TRBJ1-5; D is undetermined. The TCR was taken from a person aged 18 to 75 in good health. CDR3 sequence reads: CAWSGIRGQPQHF. The covered CDR3 bases are TGTGCCTGGAGTGGGATCCGGGGACAGCCC.